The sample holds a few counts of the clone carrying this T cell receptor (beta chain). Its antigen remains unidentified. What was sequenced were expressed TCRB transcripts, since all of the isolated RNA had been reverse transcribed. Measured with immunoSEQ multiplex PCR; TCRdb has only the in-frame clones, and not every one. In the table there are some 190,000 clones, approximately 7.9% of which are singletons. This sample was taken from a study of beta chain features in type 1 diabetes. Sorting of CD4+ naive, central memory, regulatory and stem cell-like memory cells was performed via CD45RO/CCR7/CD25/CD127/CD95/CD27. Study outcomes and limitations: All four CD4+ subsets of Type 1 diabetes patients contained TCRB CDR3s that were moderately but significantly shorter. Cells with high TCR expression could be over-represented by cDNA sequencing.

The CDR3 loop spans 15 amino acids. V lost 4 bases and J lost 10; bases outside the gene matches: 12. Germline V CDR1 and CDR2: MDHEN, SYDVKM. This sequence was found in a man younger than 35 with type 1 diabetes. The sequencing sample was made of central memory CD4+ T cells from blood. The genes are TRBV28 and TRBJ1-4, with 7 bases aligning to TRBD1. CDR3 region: CASSSPQGMGGKLFF. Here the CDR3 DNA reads TGTGCCAGCAGTTCCCCACAGGGGATGGGTGGAAAACTGTTTTTT.